These 21 T cell receptor beta chains originate from one sample sequenced in a study of shared clonotypes between healthy human individuals. Data came from immunoSEQ multiplex PCR; TCRdb stores just in-frame clones and leaves some out. The data contain about 1 million clones, roughly 75% of them singletons. The sequenced sample was memory CD4+ T cells sorted from blood. Subset meaning: CD45RA-negative fraction. Source of these receptors: a man between 18 and 29 years old in good health.

The CDR3 here is CAWSLTGTDSSPLHF. Written as DNA, the CDR3 is TGTGCCTGGAGTTTAACCGGGACAGACTCTTCACCCCTCCACTTT. V is TRBV30 and J is TRBJ1-6, with 7 bases that match TRBD1. This CDR3 has 15 residues. Trimming removed 2 bases from V and 9 bases from J; junction bases left unmatched: 10. Germline CDR1 and CDR2: GTSNPN and SVGIG (reference sequence).

This rearrangement joins TRBV7-2 to TRBJ2-3, with TRBD2 matching 8 bases. The germline CDR1 and CDR2 sequences are SGHTA and FQGNSA. The V and J ends lost 5 bases and 5 bases, in that order; junction bases with no gene match: 6. The length of the CDR3 is 14 residues. In DNA, the CDR3 is TGTGCCAGCAGCGCAGGGCGGGAGGTAGATACGCAGTATTTT. It is translated as CASSAGREVDTQYF.

V gene TRBV7-9 combines with J gene TRBJ2-1; the match to TRBD1 covers 8 bases. The V and J ends lost 0 bases and 3 bases, in that order; junction bases with no gene match: 7. The CDR3 extends over 17 amino acids. Germline CDR1 is SEHNR and CDR2 is FQNEAQ (reference sequence). CDR3: CASSLAYGQGRYNEQFF. The CDR3 DNA is TGTGCCAGCAGCTTAGCGTACGGACAGGGACGCTACAATGAGCAGTTCTTC.

This rearrangement joins TRBV18 to TRBJ1-4; no reliable D call. V dropped 3 bases and J dropped 5 bases, with 16 bases sitting between them. The CDR3 consists of 16 residues. The germline V gene encodes CDR1 KGHSH and CDR2 LQKENI. CDR3 nucleotide sequence: TGTGCCAGCTCACCCCTGAGTACACAGAGGAATGAAAAACTGTTTTTT. Translating it yields CASSPLSTQRNEKLFF.

This chain uses TRBV14 with TRBJ2-7; 9 nucleotides agree with TRBD2. The CDR3 consists of 15 residues. Per germline, CDR1 SGHDN and CDR2 FVKESK. V lost 2 bases and J lost 2; bases outside the gene matches: 4. CDR3 residues: CASSQLAGIPYEQYF. DNA of the CDR3: TGTGCCAGCAGCCAACTAGCGGGAATTCCCTACGAGCAGTACTTC.

In the case of this clone: At the DNA level, this CDR3 is encoded by other sequences in the same sample as well. This chain uses TRBV7-9 with TRBJ1-2; D gene unclear. Trimming left V 4 bases short and J 4 bases short, with 7 bases between. Germline CDR1 reads SEHNR; CDR2 reads FQNEAQ (reference sequence). This CDR3 is 12 amino acids long. CDR3 amino acids: CASSSTGYGYTF. DNA for the CDR3: TGTGCCAGCAGCTCGACGGGCTATGGCTACACCTTC. The full variable domain, rest sourced from reference TRBV7-9 and TRBJ1-2, is DTGVSQNPRHKITKRGQNVTFRCDPISEHNRLYWYRQTLGQGPEFLTYFQNEAQLEKSRLLSDRFSAERPKGSFSTLEIQRTEQGDSAMYLCASSSTGYGYTFGSGTRLTVV.

The chain joins TRBV6-5 to TRBJ1-2; D is ambiguous. V was cut by 7 bases and J by 1 base, with 13 bases left in between. CDR1 is MNHEY and CDR2 is SVGAGI in the germline V gene. CDR3 size: 14 residues. The CDR3 region is CASTSDRVNYGYTF. The CDR3 DNA reads as TGTGCCAGCACGTCTGATAGGGTTAACTATGGCTACACCTTC.

The gene calls are TRBV6-1 and TRBJ1-3; D is undetermined. V dropped 4 bases and J dropped 0 bases, with 7 bases sitting between them. This CDR3 has 14 amino acids. In germline, CDR1 is MNHNS, CDR2 SASEGT. The CDR3: CASSVESSGNTIYF. The CDR3 DNA follows: TGTGCCAGCAGTGTGGAAAGCTCTGGAAACACCATATATTTT.

The rearrangement links TRBV9 to TRBJ1-1; 8 bases agree with TRBD1. Trimming at V came to 3 bases and at J to 11 bases, leaving 12 bases not matched to a gene. This CDR3 region has 14 residues. Germline lookup yields CDR1 SGDLS and CDR2 YYNGEE. The CDR3 coding sequence is TGTGCCAGCAGCGAGCTGCAGGGGGCGGATGGGGCTTTCTTT. Translating gives CASSELQGADGAFF.

This clone has just a few counts. The rearrangement uses TRBV2 and TRBJ1-5; D remains ambiguous. The CDR3 loop spans 13 amino acids. Germline CDR1 is SNHLY and CDR2 is FYNNEI. Deletions cut 4 bases from V and 7 bases from J, with 11 bases between. The CDR3 region is CASSGGLLQPQHF. The CDR3 DNA sequence: TGTGCCAGCAGTGGGGGATTATTGCAGCCCCAGCATTTT.

This clone was picked up a small number of times. This rearrangement joins TRBV7-9 to TRBJ1-5; 7 positions agree with TRBD1. With 5 bases clipped from V and 3 bases from J, the junction kept 4 bases outside the gene matches. Germline V gene lookup returns CDR1 SEHNR and CDR2 FQNEAQ (reference sequence). This CDR3 comprises 14 residues. The CDR3 reads CASSRQGDNQPQHF. The CDR3 nucleotides are TGTGCCAGCAGCCGACAGGGAGACAATCAGCCCCAGCATTTT.

This chain joins TRBV6-5 and TRBJ2-7, with 7 positions matching TRBD1. CDR1 MNHEY and CDR2 SVGAGI come from the germline V gene. The V segment lost 8 bases and the J segment 4 bases; nucleotides outside the gene matches: 11. The CDR3 is 14 residues long. The CDR3 DNA is TGTGCCAGCTGGGACGGGACAGAATCGTACGAGCAGTACTTC. It translates to CASWDGTESYEQYF.

V usage is TRBV7-9 and J usage is TRBJ2-5; maybe TRBD1 (5 bases). Germline V lookup: CDR1 SEHNR, CDR2 FQNEAQ (reference sequence). The CDR3 has 13 residues. Trimming pared 5 bases from V and 7 bases from J, leaving 14 bases between. Here the CDR3 DNA reads TGTGCCAGCAGCCGGCCTCCCCAGGGGACCCAGTACTTC. Amino acids: CASSRPPQGTQYF.

This clone was detected only once. This sequence joins TRBV4-1 and TRBJ1-2; maybe TRBD1 (5 bases). V lost 1 base and J lost 6, with 9 bases in between. The CDR3 is 13 amino acids. The germline V gene has CDR1 MGHRA and CDR2 YSYEKL. CDR3 region: CASSQVLGHGYTF. CDR3 in DNA: TGCGCCAGCAGCCAAGTCTTGGGGCATGGCTACACCTTC.

V gene TRBV7-2 combines with J gene TRBJ1-4; possibly TRBD1 for D (5 bases). The V end lost 5 bases, the J end lost 14 bases, and 18 bases lay between the germline ends. Germline V gene sequence: CDR1 SGHTA, CDR2 FQGNSA. The CDR3 is made up of 13 amino acids. The CDR3 protein is CASSEMGWDRLFF. DNA of the CDR3: TGTGCCAGCAGCGAAATGGGGTGGGACCGGCTGTTTTTT.

Comment on this clone: At one of its ends the junction is not consistent with the germline gene, which may arise from a read error. This sequence joins TRBV5-1 and TRBJ2-7; possibly TRBD1 or TRBD2 for D (5 bases each). CDR3 length: 14 amino acids. Germline CDR1 is SGHRS and CDR2 is YFSETQ. The CDR3 sequence is CASSFSGASHEQYF. CDR3 in DNA: TGCGCCAGCAGCTTTTCCGGGGCCTCCCACGAGCAGTACTTC.

The chain joins TRBV7-2 to TRBJ2-4, with TRBD2 matching over 8 bases. CDR1 is SGHTA, CDR2 FQGNSA, per germline. This CDR3 has 16 residues. V shed 0 bases and J 3 bases; nucleotides not matched to a gene: 4. CDR3 in DNA: TGTGCCAGCAGCTTAGCCTCCGGGACTAGCAAAAACATTCAGTACTTC. Translating it yields CASSLASGTSKNIQYF.

V and J are TRBV28 and TRBJ1-2; no clear D gene. The germline gives CDR1 MDHEN, CDR2 SYDVKM. The CDR3 length is 13 residues. V was cut by 6 bases and J by 3 bases, with 11 bases left in between. CDR3 bases: TGTGCCAGCAGCAGTATCCCTTACTATGGCTACACCTTC. It codes for CASSSIPYYGYTF.

The sample holds one count of this clone. The sample has other DNA sequences that encode this CDR3 too. V usage is TRBV19 and J usage is TRBJ2-7; D uncertain. V dropped 6 bases and J dropped 0 bases, with 9 bases sitting between them. This CDR3 contains 13 residues. The germline V gene encodes CDR1 LNHDA and CDR2 SQIVND (reference sequence). The CDR3 sequence: CASSFPGSYEQYF. The CDR3 DNA is TGTGCCAGTAGCTTCCCAGGCTCCTACGAGCAGTACTTC. Based on the CDR3 plus reference TRBV19 and TRBJ2-7, the full variable domain is DGGITQSPKYLFRKEGQNVTLSCEQNLNHDAMYWYRQDPGQGLRLIYYSQIVNDFQKGDIAEGYSVSREKKESFPLTVTSAQKNPTAFYLCASSFPGSYEQYFGPGTRLTVT.

The chain couples TRBV5-1 to TRBJ2-7; D is unclear. Trimming took off 1 base at V and 6 bases at J, with 17 bases between the two ends. This CDR3 spans 15 amino acids. CDR1 and CDR2 from the germline V gene are SGHRS and YFSETQ. Written as DNA, the CDR3 is TGCGCCAGCAGCTTGTCCGGATCCCCGAATGGCGAGCAGTACTTC. It yields the protein CASSLSGSPNGEQYF.

The rearrangement joins TRBV2 to TRBJ2-1, with no clear D. The CDR3 is made up of 11 amino acids. V dropped 8 bases and J dropped 4 bases, with 6 bases sitting between them. The germline V gene has CDR1 SNHLY and CDR2 FYNNEI. The CDR3 DNA reads TGTGCCAGCGGGGTTTACAATGAGCAGTTCTTC. It encodes CASGVYNEQFF.